This T cell receptor (beta chain) is drawn from a study of cytomegalovirus exposure and HLA in healthy donors (dated by TCRdb to about 2017). About the investigation overall: An earlier analysis of approximately 640 of the donors reported 250 to 300 Gb of sequence data and some 100 million unique TCR beta sequences from about 180 million T cells. On average, around 240,000 unique TCR beta nucleotide sequences were sequenced per donor among more than 350 genotyped donors of the cohort, with 15% to 20% of those sequences being non-productive. In addition to the first cohort of roughly 670 subjects, a separate validation cohort of over 90 different subjects was used. About five DR-DQ haplotypes were handled as single units for association and clustering, since linkage in the cohort was strong. In a later analysis, previously published TCR beta repertoires from 666 donors were re-analyzed and high-resolution HLA genotyping was added so that TCR occurrence patterns could be studied. All discovery cohort repertoires had been generated on a single sequencing platform. An early release covering about 600 HLA-typed donors comprised approximately 300 gigabases of sequencing data and roughly 86 million unique TCR sequences. Rather than drawing on any new phenotypic data, the later analysis identified candidate immune exposures from TCR beta sequences and the way those sequences occurred across donors. Both class I and class II loci were covered by HLA typing, at four-digit resolution. The genetic ancestry cluster associated with self-reported Caucasian donors included roughly 84% of the approximately 430 genotyped donors. An earlier analysis of roughly 580 of the donors used high-throughput TCR beta sequencing to judge whether each TCR beta V gene segment behaved as functional or pseudogenic. Genome-wide SNP genotypes for about 55% of the roughly 670 donors were used in a later genetic analysis, which treated that subset as a discovery cohort. Donor age, sex, ethnicity and CMV serostatus were collected together with the repertoire data. The study combined high-throughput TCR immunosequencing, statistical association of individual TCRs with disease status, and machine learning to predict cytomegalovirus infection status. The number of typed donors differed by locus: roughly 620-640 for A, B, C, DRB1 and DQB1; roughly 510 for DQA1; 606 for DPA1; and 400 to 480 for DPB1. The study aimed to test whether cataloging public T cell receptors could reveal signatures of past pathogen exposure. Using immunosequencing, the study profiled T cell repertoires from approximately 700 subjects and related those repertoires to cytomegalovirus serostatus. General conclusions and limits of the study: Because counts were too low, roughly 18 rarely observed V segments, including chromosome 9 orphons, were left out of the earlier analysis of about 500 of the donors. Some IMGT-functional V segments, including TRBV6-2 and TRBV6-3, could not be distinguished by the 87-base-pair reads and were therefore excluded. A further reported finding was that TCR beta sequences accurately predicted the HLA-A and HLA-B alleles for most subjects in the first cohort. Strong co-occurrence of HLA alleles, especially DR and DQ, made assigning TCR associations to individual alleles difficult. A later analysis found that HLA-associated TCR beta chains were more clonally expanded and had lower generation probabilities than equally common non-associated chains. Because HLA typing was missing for some donors at each locus, association tests included only the typed subset. Correlated functional status among segregating V segments might reflect linkage disequilibrium, but an unknown experimental factor could not be ruled out. A total of about 180 TCR beta chains were listed by the study as associated with cytomegalovirus. This cohort had only TCR beta chains sequenced, and the lack of alpha or paired-chain data limited which features could be detected. In a later analysis, TCR association rates were found to vary across HLA loci, with the most associated TCRs seen for DRB1 alleles and the fewest for HLA-C alleles. According to a later analysis, most CMV-associated TCR beta chains appeared to be HLA-restricted, and the HLA associations seemed to be driven largely by CMV exposure. An association between a missense DCLRE1C variant and V-gene and J-gene trimming of TCR beta chains was found in a later genetic analysis and replicated in an independent cohort. In a later analysis, several top co-occurrence clusters were reported to appear linked to parvovirus B19, influenza, CMV and Epstein-Barr virus. It was suggested by the authors that the approach could potentially be generalized to other disease states and immunological phenotypes. The presence/absence analyses assumed that sequencing depth was roughly uniform across donors, and that assumption may not be true. A later genetic analysis reported fewer N-insertions in productive TCRs among donors in an Asian-associated ancestry cluster than the roughly 650-donor mean. Cytomegalovirus status was reported to be diagnosed by the classifier with high specificity and sensitivity in both the original and validation cohorts. A few of the identified cytomegalovirus-associated TCR beta chains were confirmed in vitro to be specific for cytomegalovirus antigens. A group of highly shared sequence variants was considered likely to be a technical artifact of the sequencing pipeline. Most TCR sequences were seen in very few donors, while some public TCRs were found in many individuals. In an earlier analysis of 587 of the donors, most TCR beta V segments appeared in productive rearrangements about 87% or about 30% of the time, broadly matching IMGT annotations. In a later analysis, around 17,000 TCR beta sequences were associated with specific HLA alleles at a false discovery rate of 0.05. The only immune exposure information available for the cohort was CMV serostatus.

The library relied on the immunoSEQ multiplex PCR assay. For the multiplex PCR, a mixture combining 60 forward primers for TCR Vbeta segments and 13 reverse primers for TCR Jbeta segments was used. The CDR3 region of rearranged TCR beta genes was amplified from genomic DNA by a multiplex PCR assay. On the Illumina HiSeq System, the amplified TCR beta libraries were sequenced as 87-base-pair reads. The study's own analysis went as follows. A later analysis counted tens of millions of unique TCR beta chains across the 550 to 750 repertoires, and around 9.9 million of these chains were shared by at least two donors. Raw reads were error-corrected and collapsed into unique sequences by a nearest-neighbor algorithm in which closely related sequences were merged to remove PCR and sequencing errors. To assign V, D and J gene segments, CDR3 sequences were aligned to IMGT reference sequences. For a sequence to be retained, at least a six-nucleotide match to both a V gene segment and a J gene segment was required. Rearrangements were called productive when the CDR3 lacked stop codons and stayed in frame with V and J; all others were non-productive. CDR3 was defined by IMGT convention, running from the second conserved V-encoded cysteine to the conserved J-encoded phenylalanine. The earlier analysis of a few hundred of the donors excluded any sequence lacking an unambiguous match to a single V gene segment. In an earlier analysis of a few hundred of the donors, V segments were called functional above 56.7% productive rearrangements and were called segregating when the between-donor standard deviation exceeded 5%. A statistical classification framework was built to diagnose cytomegalovirus status from the catalog of TCR beta chain sequences. A later analysis assigned V and J genes by comparing TCR nucleotide sequences with IMGT/GENE-DB human TR gene sequences. In a later analysis, CDR3 sequences and most-parsimonious VDJ recombination scenarios were assigned using the TCRdist pipeline. In a later analysis, every TCR beta chain was defined by the combination of its CDR3 amino acid sequence and its V-gene family, and reads without a unique V-gene family were dropped. A later analysis removed several hundred highly shared, low-generation-probability nucleotide sequences to deal with suspected cross-contamination and a sequencing artifact. In a later analysis, a clonal expansion index for each public chain was calculated from normalized within-repertoire ranks of inferred template counts. In a later analysis, generation probabilities were computed using a VDJ recombination model fitted to out-of-frame rearrangements, and the results were checked against IGoR. In a later analysis, TCR-TCR, TCR-HLA and TCR-CMV co-occurrence was scored with hypergeometric tests, and a repertoire-size bias correction was applied to TCR pairs. To estimate false discovery rates, a later analysis permuted the HLA or CMV assignments 20 times. In a later analysis, co-occurring TCRs were grouped with DBSCAN, and TCRdist sequence similarity was added when clustering was performed within HLA-allele-positive subsets. Repertoires with fewer than 30,000 or more than 120,000 public chains, plus five repertoires with anomalous nucleotide sharing, were excluded from co-occurrence clustering. TCRdb carries this immuneACCESS record with in-frame sequences only. Its versions omit some clonotypes, under half of them owing to an unresolved V gene in the studies checked, with the rest unexplained. V, J and clone size were drawn from that table, and D and trimming were deduced from the DNA. The sample has 200,000 or so clones on record, more than 60% of them singletons. The ten top clones hold roughly 2% of the sample.

Points on this clone: Its recognized antigen is unknown. No quality values exist for individual bases; no much larger clone is one base distant.

The cohort was made up of about 670 healthy bone marrow donors. Cohort members were all nominally healthy when sampled, although unrecorded immune exposures were likely present. The donor tested CMV seropositive, placing the donor among the roughly 300 seropositive members of the cohort. A peripheral blood sample was collected from each donor, and TCR beta sequencing was performed on peripheral blood mononuclear cells. The Qiagen DNeasy Blood Extraction Kit was used to extract genomic DNA from the blood cell samples. The CDR3 has 17 amino acids, counting the end cysteine and phenylalanine. The sequence is cut down to CDR3 DNA, 51 bases in frame from base 1. Via the germline V gene (reference sequence), CDR1 is MNHEY and CDR2 SMNVEV. Trimming takes 6 bases from V and 0 bases from J, and the germline ends sit 15 bases apart.

Sequencing input: PBMCs. This TCR was recovered from a woman between 25 and 40 years old in good health and CMV-seropositive. The rearrangement joined TRBV27 to TRBJ2-6; the D gene is perhaps TRBD1, on 6 matching bases. The CDR3 protein sequence reads: CASRVDSMSSGANVLTF. The sequence in DNA is TGTGCCAGCAGGGTGGACAGTATGAGCTCTGGGGCCAACGTCCTGACTTTC.